A selection of T cell receptor beta chains follows, all from one sample in a study of response to subunit inactivated influenza vaccine. One entry per CDR3 protein results from TCRdb running MiXCR on the RT-PCR reads. The sample includes hundreds of thousands of distinct CDR3 sequences, 20% to 25% seen only once; the top ten take roughly 10%. Sample: PBMCs from blood, taken roughly 20 months after vaccination. All receptors derive from a man aged 45 to 75 who received an inactivated influenza vaccine. The CDR3 runs from the conserved cysteine through the conserved F or W. The order of the fields is CDR3 length, V gene, D gene, J gene, clone size, CDR3 protein, CDR3 DNA. The D gene is left open where the match is weak. Only some rows state a clone size, as once, few, many or a class for expanded clones.

19	TRBV2	-	TRBJ2-3	many	CASSGMSQLAKTLTDTQYF	TGTGCCAGCAGTGGTATGAGTCAGCTAGCAAAGACTCTCACAGATACGCAGTATTTT
15	TRBV6-1	-	TRBJ2-1	-	CASSTGTSLGNEQFF	TGTGCCAGCAGCACCGGGACCTCTCTGGGGAATGAGCAGTTCTTC
12	TRBV7-2	-	TRBJ2-5	-	CASSSPPETQYF	TGTGCCAGCAGCTCCCCCCCAGAGACCCAGTACTTC
16	TRBV2	TRBD1	TRBJ2-2	-	CASSEGTGPQTGELFF	TGTGCCAGCAGTGAGGGGACAGGGCCCCAAACCGGGGAGCTGTTTTTT
14	TRBV6-2/TRBV6-3	-	TRBJ1-2	few	CASSTVILNYGYTF	TGTGCCAGCAGTACTGTTATTCTCAACTATGGCTACACCTTC
16	TRBV20-1	-	TRBJ1-3	-	CSARDPSWQSGNTIYF	TGCAGTGCTAGAGACCCATCATGGCAGTCTGGAAACACCATATATTTT
16	TRBV10-3	TRBD1	TRBJ2-3	-	CAISLDRGSSTDTQYF	TGTGCCATCAGTCTGGACAGGGGGTCTAGCACAGATACGCAGTATTTT
17	TRBV4-3	-	TRBJ2-2	-	CASSQVTGLGSTGELFF	TGCGCCAGCAGCCAAGTAACAGGGTTGGGGAGCACCGGGGAGCTGTTTTTT
14	TRBV4-3	-	TRBJ1-5	-	CASSQDRRTWPQHF	TGCGCCAGCAGCCAAGATAGGAGGACGTGGCCCCAGCATTTT
16	TRBV19	TRBD2	TRBJ2-1	-	CASSIQLAGVGNEQFF	TGTGCCAGTAGTATCCAACTAGCGGGAGTGGGGAATGAGCAGTTCTTC
14	TRBV15	TRBD1	TRBJ1-4	many	CATRRQGEEEKLFF	TGTGCCACCAGGAGACAGGGGGAGGAAGAAAAACTGTTTTTT
12	TRBV5-1	TRBD1	TRBJ1-1	few	CASSFTGVDAFF	TGCGCCAGCAGCTTTACAGGGGTGGATGCTTTCTTT
16	TRBV20-1	TRBD1	TRBJ2-5	few	CSADDLGRQGAKTQYF	TGCAGTGCGGATGACCTGGGACGACAGGGGGCAAAGACCCAGTACTTC
14	TRBV20-1	TRBD1	TRBJ1-6	-	CSARPGTDNSPLHF	TGCAGTGCTAGACCCGGGACAGATAATTCACCCCTCCACTTT
16	TRBV20-1	-	TRBJ1-5	few	CSARDHGRGSNQPQHF	TGCAGTGCTAGAGATCATGGCAGGGGAAGCAATCAGCCCCAGCATTTT
14	TRBV3-1	TRBD2	TRBJ2-7	-	CASSLAGSPLEQYF	TGTGCCAGCAGCTTAGCGGGATCCCCTCTCGAGCAGTACTTC
12	TRBV7-9	-	TRBJ2-3	few	CASSLIADTQYF	TGTGCCAGCAGCTTAATAGCAGATACGCAGTATTTT
16	TRBV4-2	-	TRBJ2-3	few	CASSQYGATVTDTQYF	TGTGCCAGCAGCCAATACGGGGCCACAGTCACAGATACGCAGTATTTT
16	TRBV7-2	TRBD1	TRBJ1-1	-	CASSLIGPGGNTEAFF	TGTGCCAGCAGCTTAATCGGCCCAGGGGGGAACACTGAAGCTTTCTTT
15	TRBV20-1	TRBD1	TRBJ1-5	few	CSARDPQGENQPQHF	TGCAGTGCTAGAGATCCGCAGGGGGAGAATCAGCCCCAGCATTTT
15	TRBV6-2/TRBV6-3	TRBD1	TRBJ1-2	-	CASTYPGQDNYGYTF	TGTGCCAGCACCTACCCGGGACAGGATAACTATGGCTACACCTTC
13	TRBV29-1	TRBD1	TRBJ1-6	few	CSVRQGTNSPLHF	TGCAGCGTCCGACAGGGGACTAATTCACCCCTCCACTTT
15	TRBV6-2/TRBV6-3	TRBD1	TRBJ2-7	-	CASSYIGDRPYEQYF	TGTGCCAGCAGTTACATCGGGGACAGGCCCTACGAGCAGTACTTC
13	TRBV29-1	-	TRBJ1-5	-	CSVVFGGLGPQHF	TGCAGCGTTGTTTTCGGGGGTTTAGGGCCCCAGCATTTT
17	TRBV11-1	TRBD1	TRBJ2-3	-	CASSRTGRDRVTDTQYF	TGTGCCAGCAGCCGCACCGGCAGGGACAGGGTAACAGATACGCAGTATTTT
16	TRBV7-2	-	TRBJ2-5	-	CASSFLFTGSQETQYF	TGTGCCAGCAGCTTCCTCTTTACGGGGAGCCAAGAGACCCAGTACTTC
12	TRBV3-1	-	TRBJ1-2	many	CASSRGDYGYTF	TGTGCCAGCAGTCGAGGGGACTATGGCTACACCTTC